Ten or more counts support the clone carrying this T cell receptor beta chain. Its specificity is not known. These data come from a study of glioma-infiltrating T cells. The study's findings and limits: Non-neoplastic patients had below-expected tissue-blood divergence, while all gliomas exceeded expectation. CDR3 overlap between tissue and blood was very small.

This CDR3 is built from 14 residues. CDR1 is SEHNR and CDR2 is FQNEAQ in the germline V gene (reference sequence). The germline V and J ends were trimmed by 5 bases and 0 bases, with 11 bases remaining between them. The iRepertoire nested amplicon-rescue multiplex PCR amplified TCR alpha and beta CDR3s from RNA. For one-step reverse transcription and amplification, about 85-400 ng of tissue mRNA or PBMC total RNA was used. TCRdb reprocessed the multiplex PCR reads with MiXCR, giving one entry per CDR3 protein. This repertoire shows about 94,000 distinct CDR3 sequences, 20% to 25% found once; its top ten account for approximately 6.7%.

This clonotype was sampled from a human donor with low-grade glioma or glioblastoma, undergoing nonglioma brain surgery, or in good health (not recorded which). The chain is built from TRBV7-9 and TRBJ2-7, with D tentatively TRBD1 (6 bases). The specimen sequenced was glioma tissue, nonneoplastic brain tissue, or PBMCs (not recorded which). The CDR3 DNA reads TGTGCCAGCAGCCACCGGGACATCTCCTACGAGCAGTACTTC. This sequence encodes CASSHRDISYEQYF.